This is a list of T cell receptor beta chains from one sample in a study of cytomegalovirus exposure and HLA in healthy donors. The assay was immunoSEQ multiplex PCR, and TCRdb's table has in-frame clones only and misses some. With approximately 110,000 clones in the sample, the ten largest clones hold around 2.7%. The sample comprised PBMCs. Every receptor here comes from a man aged 25-40 years in good health and CMV-seronegative. Both conserved end residues are part of each CDR3. The D gene is left open where the match is weak. Size is stated for part of the rows, as once, few or many counts, or as a class when the clone is expanded.

TRBJ1-2 | TRBD1 | NA | TRBV15 | TGTGCCACCAGCAGAGAACAGGGGGCTTATGGCTACACCTTC | CATSREQGAYGYTF
TRBJ1-3 | NA | NA | TRBV11-2 | TGTGCCAGCAGCTTCGACAGCTACTCTGGAAACACCATATATTTT | CASSFDSYSGNTIYF
TRBJ1-2 | TRBD1 | NA | TRBV19 | TGTGCCAGTAACTCGGACAGGAACTATGGCTACACCTTC | CASNSDRNYGYTF
TRBJ2-7 | NA | NA | TRBV10-3 | TGTGCCATCAGTGAGTCGCCTCCTAGTGGACACAGTCCCTACGAGCAGTACTTC | CAISESPPSGHSPYEQYF
TRBJ2-7 | NA | NA | TRBV19 | TGTGCCAGTAGTATTGACGACTCGACCTACGAGCAGTACTTC | CASSIDDSTYEQYF
TRBJ1-1 | NA | NA | TRBV7-3 | TGTGCCAGCAGCCAAGACAGGAACACTGAAGCTTTCTTT | CASSQDRNTEAFF
TRBJ2-1 | NA | NA | TRBV29-1 | TGCAGCGCGGGAGCTAACTCCTACAATGAGCAGTTCTTC | CSAGANSYNEQFF
TRBJ2-3 | TRBD2 | NA | TRBV13 | TGTGCCAGCAGCACCCGCCTAGCGGGAGGGACAGATACGCAGTATTTT | CASSTRLAGGTDTQYF
TRBJ2-1 | TRBD2 | NA | TRBV29-1 | TGCAGCGTTGAACTAGCGGCGTACAATGAGCAGTTCTTC | CSVELAAYNEQFF
TRBJ1-5 | NA | NA | TRBV28 | TGTGCCACCGGACGACCTTCGGGGGATCAGCCCCAGCATTTT | CATGRPSGDQPQHF
TRBJ1-1 | TRBD1 | NA | TRBV19 | TGTGCCAGTAGTATAGTGGGCAGGGGGACTGAAGCTTTCTTT | CASSIVGRGTEAFF
TRBJ2-7 | NA | NA | TRBV10-3 | TGTGCCATCGTGGGAGGACAAACCTCCTACGAGCAGTACTTC | CAIVGGQTSYEQYF
TRBJ1-5 | NA | NA | TRBV2 | TGTGCCAGCAGCGCAGATTTCCGGGGGGGACATAGCAATCAGCCCCAGCATTTT | CASSADFRGGHSNQPQHF
TRBJ2-5 | NA | NA | TRBV28 | TGTGCCAGCAGTAGCGACAGTCCCACAGAGACCCAGTACTTC | CASSSDSPTETQYF
TRBJ2-2 | TRBD2 | NA | TRBV30 | TGTGCCTGGAGTACCCTAGCGGTCACCGGGGAGCTGTTTTTT | CAWSTLAVTGELFF
TRBJ2-7 | TRBD1 | NA | TRBV5-4 | TGTGCCAGCAGCTTGACAGGGGCGGACGAGCAGTACTTC | CASSLTGADEQYF
TRBJ2-7 | TRBD1 | NA | TRBV18 | TGTGCCAGCTCACCCCAGGGGGCATCCTACGAGCAGTACTTC | CASSPQGASYEQYF
TRBJ1-1 | NA | medium-sized | TRBV18 | TGTGCCAGCTCACCACCGAACAGAGATTCATCGAACACTGAAGCTTTCTTT | CASSPPNRDSSNTEAFF
TRBJ2-3 | TRBD2 | NA | TRBV5-6 | TGTGCCAGCAGCCCGACTAGCGGTGCCGGCTTGATTAGCACAGATACGCAGTATTTT | CASSPTSGAGLISTDTQYF
TRBJ2-3 | TRBD1 | NA | TRBV6-1 | TGTGCCAGCAGTGGTCGACGACAGGGGGCGGGGGATACGCAGTATTTT | CASSGRRQGAGDTQYF
TRBJ2-1 | TRBD2 | NA | TRBV6-5 | TGTGCCAGCAGTTTACAAGCGGGAGATAGCAATGAGCAGTTCTTC | CASSLQAGDSNEQFF
TRBJ2-7 | NA | NA | TRBV2 | TGTGCCAGCAGTCCACGCCTCACCGTTCGCGGTGCCAGCGAGCAGTACTTC | CASSPRLTVRGASEQYF
TRBJ1-3 | NA | NA | TRBV28 | TGTGCCAGCAGTACACCTGGGGAGGGCGGAAACACCATATATTTT | CASSTPGEGGNTIYF
TRBJ1-5 | TRBD1 | NA | TRBV6-6 | TGTGCCAGCAGTTACTCTGGGACAGGGGAACGGCAGCCCCAGCATTTT | CASSYSGTGERQPQHF
TRBJ2-1 | TRBD2 | NA | TRBV6-4 | TGTGCCAGCAGTGCCGAAGGACTAGCGGGAGTTGAGCAGTTCTTC | CASSAEGLAGVEQFF
TRBJ1-1 | NA | NA | TRBV28 | TGTGCCAGCAGTCCGCCCGGGACATTGAACACTGAAGCTTTCTTT | CASSPPGTLNTEAFF
TRBJ1-1 | NA | NA | TRBV5-1 | TGCGCCAGCAGTTTCCTGGGCCTGGAAGCTTTCTTT | CASSFLGLEAFF
TRBJ2-7 | TRBD1 | NA | TRBV27 | TGTGCCAGCGGCGACAGGGTGGTGCCCTACGAGCAGTACTTC | CASGDRVVPYEQYF
TRBJ1-1 | NA | NA | TRBV28 | TGTGCCAGCAGTTTCGAGACAGGCCCGGAGGCTGAAGCTTTCTTT | CASSFETGPEAEAFF
TRBJ2-7 | TRBD1 | NA | TRBV29-1 | TGCAGCGCTTCTCGATCGGGGACAGGGGACGAGCAGTACTTC | CSASRSGTGDEQYF
TRBJ2-7 | NA | NA | TRBV27 | TGTGCCAGCAGCCCAGGCGCCTCCTACGAGCAGTACTTC | CASSPGASYEQYF
TRBJ1-1 | NA | NA | TRBV20-1 | TGCAGTGCTTTGGACAACGCTGAAGCTTTCTTT | CSALDNAEAFF
TRBJ2-7 | NA | NA | TRBV7-6 | TGTGCCAGCAGCTTAGAACTAGCACCAAGGAACGAGCAGTACTTC | CASSLELAPRNEQYF